The text below deals with one TCR beta chain. It lacks a known antigen. Base qualities were left out, and no much larger clone turns up one base away. This entry is derived from a study of OX40 agonist ivuxolimab in advanced cancers. Some background on the complete study: The costimulatory receptor OX40 (CD134) was targeted by ivuxolimab, a fully human IgG2 agonistic monoclonal antibody. Intravenous ivuxolimab was administered to patients every 2 weeks at six dose levels: 0.01, 0.1, 0.3, 1.5, 3 and 10 mg/kg. Of the approximately 53 patients in dose escalation, some 19 had hepatocellular carcinoma, about 15 had melanoma, 9 had renal cell carcinoma and 9 had head and neck cancer. The dose-escalation cohort was about 83% male with a mean age of 60 years, ranging from roughly 20 to 85. Patients were allowed to have had prior anti-PD-1, anti-PD-L1 or anti-CTLA-4 therapy, and 40% of the dose-escalation patients had been treated with checkpoint inhibitors. Partial responses occurred in three dose-escalation patients, of whom one had hepatocellular carcinoma and two had cutaneous melanoma. Peripheral TCRbeta sequencing was intended to test whether TCR sequence diversity was altered and clonal T-cell expansion was caused by ivuxolimab. The paper describes the monotherapy dose-escalation part (N = 52 patients) of the phase I trial of ivuxolimab.

The trial excluded patients who had a history of autoimmune disease or who were on systemic immunosuppression. Peripheral blood for TCR sequencing was collected from all dose cohorts at baseline, on cycle 4 day 1, and on cycle 7 day 1. The samples were taken from a phase I, first-in-human, multicenter, open-label dose-escalation trial of ivuxolimab. Adults with locally advanced or metastatic melanoma, renal cell carcinoma, hepatocellular carcinoma or head and neck squamous cell carcinoma were enrolled in the trial. Before TCR sequencing, CD4+ T cells and CD8+ T cells were sorted from peripheral blood as separate populations. To sequence the TCRbeta CDR3 region, genomic DNA was isolated from the sorted cells. The immunoSEQ Assay was used for sequencing of TCRbeta CDR3 regions. Imported from immuneACCESS, the table was reduced by TCRdb to in-frame sequences with V and J called. These copies leave out some clones; in studies compared against another copy, an unresolved V gene accounts for under half, and the cause of the remainder is not known. The sample table holds 80,000 or so clones, of which roughly 91% were seen once. 0.25% to 0.35% of the sample is held by the ten biggest clonotypes.

The investigation overall reported the following: After ivuxolimab, more expanded clones were found on average in CD8+ T cells than in CD4+ T cells. Low levels of normalized T-cell clonal expansion were also seen in some patients who did not respond. In the 0.1-3.0 mg/kg groups, partial responders had among the lowest normalized peripheral clonal expansion, particularly in CD8+ T cells. The antigen specificity of the peripheral T cells that underwent clonal expansion was not determined. At doses of 0.1 to 3.0 mg/kg, clonal expansion of both CD4+ and CD8+ blood T cells was observed from baseline to week 6.

The input for sequencing was CD4+ or CD8+ T cells sorted from blood, taken in a trial of the OX40 agonist ivuxolimab. This clonotype was obtained from an adult with an advanced solid tumor such as melanoma, head and neck, liver or kidney cancer.

DNA sequence: TGTGCCAGCTCACCACCTCGGGACAGCTACGAGCAGTACTTC. Its translation reads: CASSPPRDSYEQYF. The sequence joins TRBV18 to TRBJ2-7, with TRBD1 identical over 7 junction bases. V is cut back by 0 bases and J by 3 bases, with 2 bases in the junction unmatched. Taken from cysteine to phenylalanine, the CDR3 has 14 residues. The entry retains the CDR3 DNA only, 42 bases that are in frame from base 1. The CDR1 and CDR2 encoded by the germline V gene are KGHSH and LQKENI.